Listed here are 7 T cell receptor beta chains from one sample, sequenced in a study of blood T cells in healthy people across ages. The authors ran a second PCR of about 6 to 12 cycles using a sample-barcoded 5' primer and a J-beta primer mix. TCRdb called the 5' RACE reads again in MiXCR, with one record for every CDR3 protein. Of about 500,000 distinct CDR3 sequences in the sample, nearly 25% were seen once. The same data also went into a second study, on T cells of mothers and their children.

The sample was blood. Source of these receptors: a boy younger than 18 in good health.

There are a few counts of this clonotype. The chain employs TRBV13 and TRBJ2-3, with 9 bases aligning to TRBD1. Germline loops: CDR1 PRHDT, CDR2 FYEKMQ (reference sequence). J was trimmed by 4 bases and V by 5 bases; bases with no gene match: 13. This CDR3 is built from 17 residues. CDR3 sequence reads: CASSPNRDREHPDTQYF. The CDR3 DNA follows: TGTGCCAGCAGCCCCAACCGGGACAGGGAACATCCAGATACGCAGTATTTT.

This clonotype was observed a handful of times. The J gene is TRBJ2-7, the V gene TRBV29-1; D may be TRBD1 or TRBD2 (5 bases each). In germline, CDR1 is SQVTM, CDR2 ANQGSEA. The CDR3 totals 15 residues. The V end was cut by 1 base, the J end by 2 bases, with 15 bases between. For the CDR3, the DNA is TGCAGCGTTGAAGCCCGGGACCTGGGTGCCTACGAGCAGTACTTC. It yields the protein CSVEARDLGAYEQYF.

This clonotype was observed a handful of times. J is TRBJ2-7 and V is TRBV7-9; no definite D call. The CDR3 is 14 amino acids. Germline V gene lookup returns CDR1 SEHNR and CDR2 FQNEAQ (reference sequence). V dropped 5 bases and J dropped 0 bases, with 11 bases sitting between them. This CDR3 reads CASSHYDRSYEQYF. CDR3 DNA: TGTGCCAGCAGCCATTATGACCGCTCCTACGAGCAGTACTTC.

This clonotype turned up a few times. The rearrangement links TRBV3-1 to TRBJ2-5, with unresolved D. TRBJ2-7 explains the end of the DNA better; the J call may be wrong. Germline CDR1 LGHDT, CDR2 YNNKEL (reference sequence). The CDR3 sequence is 14 residues long. This CDR3 reads CASSQGAAPFEQYF. Here the CDR3 DNA reads TGTGCCAGCAGCCAAGGGGCAGCCCCCTTCGAGCAGTACTTC.

The CDR3 sequence: CATKVTGGEETQYF. CDR3 in DNA: TGTGCCACCAAAGTAACAGGGGGGGAAGAGACCCAGTACTTC. This sequence joins TRBV12-3 or TRBV12-4 and TRBJ2-1; D is perhaps TRBD1 (8 bases). The J call is doubtful: the DNA matches TRBJ2-5 better. The CDR3 length is 14 residues.

The sample holds a few counts of this clonotype. At one end the junction does not follow the germline gene, possibly because of a read error. The CDR3 is CASSYAETPTYEQCF. The CDR3 DNA follows: TGTGCCAGCAGTTACGCCGAGACGCCAACCTACGAGCAGTGCTTC. The V call is TRBV6-6, the J call TRBJ2-7; D is undetermined. The germline CDR1 and CDR2 sequences are MNHNY and SVGAGI (reference sequence). The CDR3 covers 15 residues.

The chain has TRBV6-6 and TRBJ1-3, with 7 bases aligning to TRBD1. J was trimmed by 2 bases and V by 2 bases; bases with no gene match: 6. Germline CDR1 MNHNY, CDR2 SVGAGI (reference sequence). CDR3 length: 16 amino acids. The CDR3 DNA is TGTGCCAGCAGTTACCGGGACAGTACTACTGGAAACACCATATATTTT. Translation gives CASSYRDSTTGNTIYF.